This passage covers 32 T cell receptor beta chains from one sample sequenced in a study of cytomegalovirus exposure and HLA in healthy donors. Primers for the PCR totalled 60 Vbeta and 13 Jbeta. The assay was immunoSEQ multiplex PCR, and TCRdb's table has in-frame clones only and misses some. The repertoire holds 150,000 or so clones, approximately 83% seen once, with about 9.3% in the top ten. The sample consisted of PBMCs. These receptors originate from a man between 18 and 29 years old in good health and CMV-seropositive.

The CDR3 protein is CASSSGLAGTEQYF. In DNA, the CDR3 is TGTGCCAGCAGCTCGGGACTAGCGGGTACGGAGCAGTACTTC. The chain recombines TRBV11-2 with TRBJ2-7; 12 nucleotides agree with TRBD2. The junction had 5 bases not matched to a gene; V was cut back by 4 bases and J by 7 bases. The CDR3 has 14 amino acids. Germline V gene lookup returns CDR1 SGHAT and CDR2 FQNNGV.

This rearrangement joins TRBV9 to TRBJ2-1; 12 nucleotides match TRBD2. J was trimmed by 9 bases and V by 5 bases; bases with no gene match: 9. This CDR3 has 15 amino acids. Germline CDR1 and CDR2: SGDLS and YYNGEE. CDR3 loop: CASRESSGGAGEQFF. The CDR3, as DNA: TGTGCCAGCAGGGAATCTAGCGGGGGGGCAGGTGAGCAGTTCTTC.

This clone was recorded many times. The same CDR3 can be traced to other DNA sequences in this sample. The genes are TRBV14 and TRBJ2-1; 8 positions match TRBD2. Unmatched junction bases numbered 4, after V lost 1 base and J lost 5 bases. The V gene's germline CDR1 is SGHDN and CDR2 FVKESK. The CDR3 spans 15 residues. DNA of the CDR3: TGTGCCAGCAGCCAAGCAGCGGGGGCCAACAATGAGCAGTTCTTC. Amino acid sequence: CASSQAAGANNEQFF. The full variable domain, rest sourced from reference TRBV14 and TRBJ2-1, is EAGVTQFPSHSVIEKGQTVTLRCDPISGHDNLYWYRRVMGKEIKFLLHFVKESKQDESGMPNNRFLAERTGGTYSTLKVQPAELEDSGVYFCASSQAAGANNEQFFGPGTRLTVL.

This chain connects TRBV30 to TRBJ2-1, with D perhaps TRBD1 (6 bases). The V gene lost 2 bases and the J gene lost 6 bases, with 11 bases spanning the gap. CDR1 is GTSNPN, CDR2 SVGIG, per germline (reference sequence). The CDR3 is 13 residues long. CDR3: CAWSYDRRNEQFF. In DNA, the CDR3 is TGTGCCTGGAGTTACGACAGGCGCAATGAGCAGTTCTTC.

Comment on this clone: At one boundary the junction diverges from the germline segment, which might be a read error. This chain uses TRBV6-1 with TRBJ2-5, with 9 bases that match TRBD2. The germline V gene has CDR1 MNHNS and CDR2 SASEGT. This CDR3 spans 14 amino acids. The DNA of the CDR3 is TGCCCGCAGCGGGGGGCTAAAGCGCGAGAGACCCAGTACTTC. Its translation: CPQRGAKARETQYF.

In regard to this clone: Mismatch with germline at one junction end may stem from a read error. This chain connects TRBV7-9 to TRBJ2-5; TRBD1 might be the D (5 bases). The CDR3 runs to 14 residues. From germline, CDR1 is SEHNR and CDR2 FQNEAQ (reference sequence). In nucleotides, the CDR3 is TGTGCCAGCAGCCCTCAGGGCCACCAGGAGACCCAGTACTTC. Protein sequence: CASSPQGHQETQYF. The full variable domain, in which reference TRBV7-9 and TRBJ2-5 provide the parts outside the CDR3, is DTGVSQNPRHKITKRGQNVTFRCDPISEHNRLYWYRQTLGQGPEFLTYFQNEAQLEKSRLLSDRFSAERPKGSFSTLEIQRTEQGDSAMYLCASSPQGHQETQYFGPGTRLLVL.

The chain employs TRBV5-4 and TRBJ1-2; tentatively, D is TRBD1 (6 bases). This CDR3 has 14 amino acids. Germline CDR1 reads SGHNT; CDR2 reads YYREEE (reference sequence). Trimming took off 0 bases at V and 4 bases at J, with 10 bases between the two ends. For the CDR3, the DNA is TGTGCCAGCAGCTTGGACCCGACAGGCTATGGCTACACCTTC. Encoded protein: CASSLDPTGYGYTF.

The chain is built from TRBV25-1 and TRBJ2-1; 10 bases are shared with TRBD1. Germline CDR1 and CDR2: MGHDK and SYGVNS. This CDR3 comprises 18 residues. Unmatched junction bases numbered 12, after V lost 0 bases and J lost 7 bases. The CDR3: CASSEYFGTGVSGNEQFF. The CDR3 region has the DNA TGTGCCAGCAGTGAATATTTCGGGACAGGGGTTTCGGGAAATGAGCAGTTCTTC.

This chain joins TRBV7-9 and TRBJ2-4; D is uncertain. This CDR3 has 12 amino acids. V was shortened by 2 bases and J by 6 bases, with 5 bases between the two germline ends. Germline V gives CDR1 SEHNR, CDR2 FQNEAQ (reference sequence). The CDR3: CASSLIGNIQYF. Here the CDR3 DNA reads TGTGCCAGCAGCTTAATCGGAAACATTCAGTACTTC.

The chain joins TRBV9 to TRBJ1-1; D might be TRBD1 (6 bases). V lost 3 bases, J lost 6 bases, and 12 bases lay in between. Germline CDR1 reads SGDLS; CDR2 reads YYNGEE. The CDR3 extends over 13 amino acids. CDR3 nucleotides: TGTGCCAGCAGCGCAGGGGCCGGGGCTGAAGCTTTCTTT. This gives the protein CASSAGAGAEAFF.

This rearrangement joins TRBV5-1 to TRBJ2-2, with D uncertain. Germline V gives CDR1 SGHRS, CDR2 YFSETQ. CDR3 length: 20 amino acids. V lost 0 bases to trimming and J lost 3 bases, with 24 bases between them. CDR3 bases: TGCGCCAGCAGCTTGGTCCCGCCCAACTACAACGTCGGAGACACCGGGGAGCTGTTTTTT. This sequence encodes CASSLVPPNYNVGDTGELFF.

The V and J genes are TRBV10-3 and TRBJ1-2; TRBD1 matches 9 bases. The CDR3 consists of 17 residues. V lost 5 bases, J lost 4 bases, and 14 bases stayed unmatched. Germline V gene sequence: CDR1 ENHRY, CDR2 SYGVKD. This CDR3 is CAISKNPGQGPTYGYTF. The CDR3 DNA follows: TGTGCCATCAGTAAGAATCCGGGACAGGGCCCGACCTATGGCTACACCTTC.

This clone came up a few times. The chain couples TRBV27 to TRBJ1-2, with 8 nucleotides matching TRBD1. Germline-derived CDR1 and CDR2 are MNHEY and SMNVEV (reference sequence). Losses at the gene ends were 3 bases for V and 7 bases for J; bases not matched to a gene: 7. The CDR3 totals 14 residues. CDR3 in amino acids: CASSFSTGVAGYTF. The CDR3 nucleotides are TGTGCCAGCAGTTTCTCGACAGGGGTCGCTGGCTACACCTTC.

J is TRBJ1-5 and V is TRBV15; TRBD1 might be the D (5 bases). Trimming left V 7 bases short and J 2 bases short, with 12 bases between. This CDR3 is built from 14 residues. Germline CDR1 is LNHNV and CDR2 is YYDKDF (reference sequence). CDR3 DNA sequence: TGTGCCACCAATCTGGGAGGGGGCAATCAGCCCCAGCATTTT. Its protein product is CATNLGGGNQPQHF.

This clone has only one observation. The chain is built from TRBV13 and TRBJ2-7; D is possibly TRBD2 (6 bases). This CDR3 region has 14 residues. The V gene lost 2 bases and the J gene lost 2 bases, with 10 bases spanning the gap. Germline V gene data show CDR1 as PRHDT and CDR2 as FYEKMQ (reference sequence). CDR3 sequence (DNA): TGTGCCAGCAGCTTAATGGGGGGAACCTACGAGCAGTACTTC. Translating it yields CASSLMGGTYEQYF.

The chain employs TRBV9 and TRBJ1-2, with 10 nucleotides matching TRBD1. Germline V CDR1 and CDR2: SGDLS, YYNGEE. Germline trimming cut 5 bases from V and 2 bases from J; bases unmatched to any gene: 15. The CDR3 sequence is 18 residues long. The chain's CDR3 is CASRGGTGTGEFNYGYTF. For the CDR3, the DNA is TGTGCCAGCAGGGGGGGAACCGGGACAGGGGAGTTCAACTATGGCTACACCTTC.

CDR3 bases: TGTGCCAGCAGCCACGGCCCGCGGAATGAGCAGTTCTTC. It translates to CASSHGPRNEQFF. The chain recombines TRBV13 with TRBJ2-1, with D uncertain. Trimming pared 5 bases from V and 7 bases from J, leaving 12 bases between. This CDR3 is 13 amino acids long. Germline V CDR1 and CDR2: PRHDT, FYEKMQ (reference sequence).

This chain links TRBV7-2 with TRBJ2-1, with TRBD2 identical over 16 bases. The CDR3 totals 15 residues. The germline V gene has CDR1 SGHTA and CDR2 FQGNSA. Trimming took 5 bases from V and 12 from J; bases not matched to a gene: 7. Here the CDR3 reads CASSPGTSGGAGQFF. The CDR3 coding sequence is TGTGCCAGCAGCCCCGGGACTAGCGGGGGGGCCGGGCAGTTCTTC.

This clone was found once. The V and J genes are TRBV6-1 and TRBJ1-4, with D perhaps TRBD1 (6 bases). The CDR3 has 16 residues. Trimming took off 2 bases at V and 5 bases at J, with 15 bases between the two ends. The germline V gene has CDR1 MNHNS and CDR2 SASEGT. The CDR3 is CASSEIIQGPNEKLFF. CDR3 nucleotide sequence: TGTGCCAGCAGTGAAATAATACAGGGCCCCAATGAAAAACTGTTTTTT.

The chain combines TRBV30 with TRBJ2-3; the match to TRBD2 covers 9 bases. V trimming: 1 base; J trimming: 5 bases; junction bases outside the gene matches: 7. This CDR3 has 15 amino acids. The V gene's germline CDR1 is GTSNPN and CDR2 SVGIG (reference sequence). The CDR3 reads CAWSGREGGGDTQYF. The CDR3 nucleotides read TGTGCCTGGAGTGGGCGGGAGGGGGGGGGAGATACGCAGTATTTT.

This clone turned up a few times. This chain connects TRBV23-1 to TRBJ1-1, with 7 bases matching TRBD1. TRBV23-1 is designated an ORF whose function remains uncertain. The trim removed 0 bases at V and 4 bases at J, leaving 5 bases unmatched. The CDR3 has 15 residues. This CDR3 is CASSQSPGTVTEAFF. DNA of the CDR3: TGCGCCAGCAGTCAATCCCCGGGGACAGTCACTGAAGCTTTCTTT.

The rearrangement uses TRBV5-1 and TRBJ2-2; no definite D call. Germline V gene sequence: CDR1 SGHRS, CDR2 YFSETQ. Trimming shortened V by 2 bases and J by 0 bases, and 8 bases separated the two germline ends. The CDR3 has 15 residues. DNA of the CDR3: TGCGCCAGCAGCTTAGACGGAGCGAACACCGGGGAGCTGTTTTTT. Amino acids: CASSLDGANTGELFF.

J is TRBJ2-1 and V is TRBV19; D call uncertain. The length of the CDR3 is 11 residues. Germline loops: CDR1 LNHDA, CDR2 SQIVND (reference sequence). V was shortened by 3 bases and J by 8 bases, with 5 bases between the two germline ends. CDR3: CASSIKYEQFF. The DNA of the CDR3 is TGTGCCAGTAGTATCAAATATGAGCAGTTCTTC.

The V gene is TRBV4-2, the J gene TRBJ2-7, with 9 bases lining up with TRBD2. This CDR3 comprises 16 residues. V shed 0 bases, J shed 2 bases, and the junction held 5 bases outside the gene matches. Germline values: CDR1 LGHNA, CDR2 YNFKEQ. The CDR3 DNA reads as TGTGCCAGCAGCCAAGATGCCCTAGCGGGGCCCTACGAGCAGTACTTC. It encodes CASSQDALAGPYEQYF.

J is TRBJ2-6 and V is TRBV13, with 8 nucleotides matching TRBD1. V was pared by 7 bases and J by 4 bases, with 12 bases of the junction left unmatched. The CDR3 is 17 residues long. Germline assignment: CDR1 PRHDT and CDR2 FYEKMQ (reference sequence). The CDR3 sequence: CASTNKPTGVGANVLTF. The CDR3 coding sequence is TGTGCCAGCACCAACAAACCGACAGGGGTAGGGGCCAACGTCCTGACTTTC.

The rearrangement uses TRBV7-8 and TRBJ2-3, with 14 bases lining up with TRBD2. The CDR3 totals 16 residues. V lost 1 base, J lost 3 bases, and 0 bases stayed unmatched. Per the germline V gene, CDR1 is SGHVS and CDR2 is FQNEAQ. In DNA, the CDR3 is TGTGCCAGCAGCTTAGGGACTAGCGGGGGGACAGATACGCAGTATTTT. Translated: CASSLGTSGGTDTQYF.

This clone was picked up one time. The chain recombines TRBV10-1 with TRBJ1-2; D call uncertain. The CDR3 spans 12 residues. The V end was cut by 3 bases, the J end by 3 bases, with 5 bases between. The germline V gene has CDR1 WNHNN and CDR2 SYGVQD (reference sequence). CDR3 region: CASSDNDYGYTF. The CDR3 DNA sequence: TGCGCCAGCAGTGACAATGACTATGGCTACACCTTC.

This clone appeared once. The chain uses TRBV11-2 and TRBJ2-5; D possibly corresponds to TRBD1 (8 bases). V was cut by 5 bases and J by 5 bases, with 18 bases left in between. The CDR3 length is 15 residues. Germline assignment: CDR1 SGHAT and CDR2 FQNNGV. The CDR3 region has the DNA TGTGCCAGCAGCCGGGGGGCAGGGGGCGCGGAGACCCAGTACTTC. Amino acids: CASSRGAGGAETQYF.

This chain joins TRBV13 and TRBJ1-3; 7 positions match TRBD1. The CDR3 runs 16 residues. The germline V gene has CDR1 PRHDT and CDR2 FYEKMQ (reference sequence). The junction had 6 bases not matched to a gene; V was cut back by 4 bases and J by 0 bases. Here the CDR3 reads CASSSHRGSSGNTIYF. In nucleotides, the CDR3 is TGTGCCAGCAGCTCCCACAGGGGAAGCTCTGGAAACACCATATATTTT.

The rearrangement uses TRBV29-1 and TRBJ2-1; 11 positions match TRBD2. V shed 7 bases and J 7 bases; nucleotides not matched to a gene: 3. There are 12 residues in the CDR3. Germline loops: CDR1 SQVTM, CDR2 ANQGSEA. For the CDR3, the DNA is TGCAGCGCACGACTAGCGGGGAATGAGCAGTTCTTC. This encodes CSARLAGNEQFF.

This clone was observed a single time. The chain combines TRBV9 with TRBJ2-7, with 10 bases fitting TRBD1. The CDR3 covers 16 residues. Per germline, CDR1 SGDLS and CDR2 YYNGEE. V lost 0 bases and J lost 4; bases outside the gene matches: 7. The CDR3 region has the DNA TGTGCCAGCAGCGTAGGGGACAGGGGTCAACTTTACGAGCAGTACTTC. The encoded protein is CASSVGDRGQLYEQYF.

The chain combines TRBV5-4 with TRBJ2-5, with 10 bases identical to TRBD1. In germline, CDR1 is SGHNT, CDR2 YYREEE (reference sequence). The J segment lost 4 bases and the V segment lost 3 bases, leaving 3 bases of the junction unmatched. The CDR3 has 14 amino acids. The CDR3, as DNA: TGTGCCAGCAGCTCCCGGGACAGGGGAGAGACCCAGTACTTC. This encodes CASSSRDRGETQYF.